The 10 T cell receptor beta chains below all came from one sample that was sequenced in a study of CD4+ T cells in melanoma. The data were produced by immunoSEQ multiplex PCR, yet TCRdb's version contains in-frame clones alone and is incomplete. Seen here are about 9,600 clones, about 73% observed once, and the top ten hold under 25%. Sequences were obtained from cells from a culture (not recorded whether cultured in vitro). The receptors shown here come from a human donor with melanoma.

V usage is TRBV5-1 and J usage is TRBJ1-2, with D possibly matching TRBD1 (5 bases). V gave up 0 bases and J gave up 12 bases, with 15 bases separating them. Germline-derived CDR1 and CDR2 are SGHRS and YFSETQ. This CDR3 has 13 residues. This chain's CDR3 is CASSLGAGSPDTF. CDR3 nucleotide sequence: TGCGCCAGCAGCTTGGGGGCAGGGAGTCCGGACACCTTC. Full variable domain (missing parts from reference TRBV5-1 and TRBJ1-2): KAGVTQTPRYLIKTRGQQVTLSCSPISGHRSVSWYQQTPGQGLQFLFEYFSETQRNKGNFPGRFSGRQFSNSRSEMNVSTLELGDSALYLCASSLGAGSPDTFGSGTRLTVV.

The chain recombines TRBV30 with TRBJ1-2; D unclear. In germline, CDR1 is GTSNPN, CDR2 SVGIG (reference sequence). The V and J ends lost 2 bases and 4 bases respectively, with 11 bases between them. The CDR3 loop spans 13 amino acids. As DNA, the CDR3 is TGTGCCTGGAGTAAGTTAGGGATCTATGGCTACACCTTC. Protein product: CAWSKLGIYGYTF. Looking up the rest from reference TRBV30 and TRBJ1-2 gives the full variable domain: SQTIHQWPATLVQPVGSPLSLECTVEGTSNPNLYWYRQAAGRGLQLLFYSVGIGQISSEVPQNLSASRPQDRQFILSSKKLLLSDSGFYLCAWSKLGIYGYTFGSGTRLTVV.

V gene TRBV11-2 combines with J gene TRBJ2-1, with a tentative D call TRBD2 (5 bases). The CDR3 spans 11 residues. Deletions cut 5 bases from V and 10 bases from J, with 9 bases between. Germline lookup yields CDR1 SGHAT and CDR2 FQNNGV. The CDR3 here is CASSHPGEQFF. DNA for the CDR3: TGTGCCAGCAGCCATCCGGGGGAGCAGTTCTTC.

CDR3 in amino acids: CASSLTLLKSWDYGYTF. The CDR3 DNA sequence: TGTGCCAGCTCCCTCACACTTCTAAAGTCCTGGGACTATGGCTACACCTTC. The chain has TRBV18 and TRBJ1-2, with D hard to call. The CDR3 loop spans 17 amino acids. V gave up 6 bases and J gave up 3 bases, with 23 bases separating them. Germline values: CDR1 KGHSH, CDR2 LQKENI.

This clone was picked up a small number of times. The chain links TRBV21-1 to TRBJ2-7; TRBD2 is the table's D call and was not checked against the DNA. TRBV21-1 is a pseudogene locus. CDR3 length: 15 residues. The CDR3, as DNA: TGTGCCAGCCGATGGACTAGCGGGGGCTACTACGAGCAGTACTTC. Amino acids: CASRWTSGGYYEQYF.

The rearrangement links TRBV11-2 to TRBJ2-7; D remains unclear. The CDR3 length is 14 residues. Germline CDR1 and CDR2: SGHAT and FQNNGV. V was trimmed by 2 bases and J by 6 bases, leaving 14 bases between them. CDR3 bases: TGTGCCAGCAGCTTACAAGGCACGCTGGGCGAGCAGTACTTC. Encoded protein: CASSLQGTLGEQYF. Variable domain in full (rest from reference TRBV11-2 and TRBJ2-7): EAGVAQSPRYKIIEKRQSVAFWCNPISGHATLYWYQQILGQGPKLLIQFQNNGVVDDSQLPKDRFSAERLKGVDSTLKIQPAKLEDSAVYLCASSLQGTLGEQYFGPGTRLTVT.

This rearrangement joins TRBV4-1 to TRBJ2-3; no definite D call. With 1 base removed from V and 11 bases from J, the gap between germline ends came to 13 bases. Looked up from germline, CDR1 is MGHRA and CDR2 is YSYEKL. CDR3 length equals 13 residues. As DNA, the CDR3 is TGCGCCAGCAGCCAAGCGGGCCTTCGTGAGCAGTATTTT. It encodes CASSQAGLREQYF.

The V gene is TRBV2, the J gene TRBJ2-7; D is perhaps TRBD1 (6 bases). V gave up 6 bases and J gave up 1 base, with 16 bases separating them. Germline assignment: CDR1 SNHLY and CDR2 FYNNEI. The CDR3 has 15 residues. This CDR3 reads CASRFRDKGSYEQYF. CDR3 DNA sequence: TGTGCCAGCAGGTTCCGGGACAAAGGATCCTACGAGCAGTACTTC.

This chain links TRBV2 with TRBJ1-1; D is undetermined. The CDR3 is 13 residues long. Trimming stripped 7 bases from V and 1 base from J, with 10 bases between. Per germline, CDR1 SNHLY and CDR2 FYNNEI. CDR3 sequence: CASKGQANTEAFF. The CDR3 coding sequence is TGTGCCAGCAAAGGCCAGGCGAACACTGAAGCTTTCTTT.

The chain joins TRBV12-3 or TRBV12-4 to TRBJ2-1; no clear D. Trimming took 8 bases from V and 5 from J, leaving 10 bases between them. CDR3 size: 12 residues. Here the CDR3 DNA reads TGTGCCAGCCTCCTTACGGACAATGAGCAGTTCTTC. Translation gives CASLLTDNEQFF.